A few counts support the clone carrying this T cell receptor (beta chain). This record belongs to a study of CD8 T cells in Susac syndrome. cDNA came from about 0.5 to 1 ug RNA primed by random hexamers. The method of amplification for TCR beta CDR3 was immunoSEQ multiplex PCR, covering 54 Vbeta and 13 Jbeta. TCRdb fed the immunoSEQ multiplex PCR reads into MiXCR, producing one record per CDR3 protein. Here the sample spans approximately 80,000 distinct CDR3 sequences, roughly 94% being singletons. Germline values: CDR1 MNHEY, CDR2 SVGAGI. The CDR3 is made up of 12 amino acids. The V and J ends lost 0 bases and 6 bases respectively, with 5 bases between them.

The rearrangement links TRBV6-5 to TRBJ1-1; the D is unclear. Sequencing was carried out using CD8+ T cells from PBMCs. This clonotype originated in a human donor with Susac syndrome. CDR3: CASSYSGSEAFF. The DNA for the CDR3 is TGTGCCAGCAGTTACTCGGGTTCTGAAGCTTTCTTT.